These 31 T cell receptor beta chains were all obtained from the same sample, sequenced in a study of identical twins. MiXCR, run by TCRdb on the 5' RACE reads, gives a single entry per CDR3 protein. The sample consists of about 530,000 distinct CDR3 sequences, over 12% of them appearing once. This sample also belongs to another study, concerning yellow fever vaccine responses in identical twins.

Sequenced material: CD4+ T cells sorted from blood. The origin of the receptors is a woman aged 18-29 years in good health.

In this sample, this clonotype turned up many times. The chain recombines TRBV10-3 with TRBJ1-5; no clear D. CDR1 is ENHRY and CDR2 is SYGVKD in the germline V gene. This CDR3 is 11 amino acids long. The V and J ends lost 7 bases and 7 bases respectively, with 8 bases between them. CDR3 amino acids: CAINPRQPQHF. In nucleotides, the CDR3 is TGTGCCATCAACCCCCGGCAGCCCCAGCATTTT.

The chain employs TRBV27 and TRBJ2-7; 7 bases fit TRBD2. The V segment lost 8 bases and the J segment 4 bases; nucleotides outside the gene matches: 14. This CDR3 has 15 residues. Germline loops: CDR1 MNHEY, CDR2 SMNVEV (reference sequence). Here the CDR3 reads CASGSLRAGAYEQYF. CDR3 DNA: TGTGCCAGCGGATCCCTCAGGGCGGGAGCTTACGAGCAGTACTTC.

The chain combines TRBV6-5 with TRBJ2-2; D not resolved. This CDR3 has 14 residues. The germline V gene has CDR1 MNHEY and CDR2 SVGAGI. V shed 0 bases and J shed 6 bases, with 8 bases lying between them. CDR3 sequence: CASSYSGRPGELFF. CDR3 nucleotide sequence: TGTGCCAGCAGTTACTCCGGCCGGCCCGGGGAGCTGTTTTTT.

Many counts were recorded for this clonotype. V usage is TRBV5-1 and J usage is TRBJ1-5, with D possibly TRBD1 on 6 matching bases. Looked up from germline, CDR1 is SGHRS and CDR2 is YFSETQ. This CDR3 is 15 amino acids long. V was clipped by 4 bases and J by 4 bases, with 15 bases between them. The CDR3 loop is CASSLDSRLNQPQHF. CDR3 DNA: TGCGCCAGCAGCCTGGACAGTAGGTTAAATCAGCCCCAGCATTTT.

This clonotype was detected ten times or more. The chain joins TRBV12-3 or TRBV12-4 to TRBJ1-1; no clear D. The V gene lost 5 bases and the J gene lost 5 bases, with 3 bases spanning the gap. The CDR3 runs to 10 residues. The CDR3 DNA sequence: TGTGCCAGCAGTCGGACTGAAGCTTTCTTT. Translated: CASSRTEAFF.

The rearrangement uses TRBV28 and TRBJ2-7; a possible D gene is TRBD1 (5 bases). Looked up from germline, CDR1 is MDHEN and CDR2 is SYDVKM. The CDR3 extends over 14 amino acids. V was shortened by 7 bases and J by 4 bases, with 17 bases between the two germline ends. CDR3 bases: TGTGCCAGCACTGGGGCACCGAAGGTTTACGAGCAGTACTTC. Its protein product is CASTGAPKVYEQYF.

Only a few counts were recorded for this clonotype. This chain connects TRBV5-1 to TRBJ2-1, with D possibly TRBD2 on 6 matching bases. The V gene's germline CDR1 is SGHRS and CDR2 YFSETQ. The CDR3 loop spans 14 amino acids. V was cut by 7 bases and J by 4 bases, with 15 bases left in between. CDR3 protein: CASSSGYAYNEQFF. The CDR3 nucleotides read TGCGCCAGCTCGAGCGGGTACGCATACAATGAGCAGTTCTTC. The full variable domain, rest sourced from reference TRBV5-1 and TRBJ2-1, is KAGVTQTPRYLIKTRGQQVTLSCSPISGHRSVSWYQQTPGQGLQFLFEYFSETQRNKGNFPGRFSGRQFSNSRSEMNVSTLELGDSALYLCASSSGYAYNEQFFGPGTRLTVL.

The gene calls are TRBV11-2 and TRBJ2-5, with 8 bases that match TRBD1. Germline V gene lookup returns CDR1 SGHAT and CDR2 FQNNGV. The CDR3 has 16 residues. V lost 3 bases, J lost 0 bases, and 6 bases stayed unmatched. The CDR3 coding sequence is TGTGCCAGCAGCTTGGGCCGGGACAGGTACCAAGAGACCCAGTACTTC. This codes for CASSLGRDRYQETQYF.

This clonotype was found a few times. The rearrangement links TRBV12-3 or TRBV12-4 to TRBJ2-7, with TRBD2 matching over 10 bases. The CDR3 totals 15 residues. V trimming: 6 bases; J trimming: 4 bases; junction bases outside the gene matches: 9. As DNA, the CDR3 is TGTGCCAGCAGCCCCGGGGTAGCGGGGGGTTACGAGCAGTACGTC. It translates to CASSPGVAGGYEQYV.

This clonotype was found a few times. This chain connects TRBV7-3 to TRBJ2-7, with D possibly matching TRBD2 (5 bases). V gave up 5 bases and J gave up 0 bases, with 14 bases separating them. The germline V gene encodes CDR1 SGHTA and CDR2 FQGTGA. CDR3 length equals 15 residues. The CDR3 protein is CASSTSAESSYEQYF. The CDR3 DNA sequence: TGTGCCAGCAGCACCTCAGCGGAAAGCTCCTACGAGCAGTACTTC. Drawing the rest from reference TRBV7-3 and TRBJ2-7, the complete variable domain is GAGVSQTPSNKVTEKGKYVELRCDPISGHTALYWYRQSLGQGPEFLIYFQGTGAADDSGLPNDRFFAVRPEGSVSTLKIQRTERGDSAVYLCASSTSAESSYEQYFGPGTRLTVT.

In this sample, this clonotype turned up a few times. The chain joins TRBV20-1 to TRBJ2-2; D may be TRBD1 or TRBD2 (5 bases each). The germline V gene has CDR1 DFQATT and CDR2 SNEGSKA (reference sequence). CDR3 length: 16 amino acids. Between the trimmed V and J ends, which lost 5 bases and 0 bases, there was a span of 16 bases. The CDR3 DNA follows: TGCAGTGCTTATTCCACGGGACCTTCGAACACCGGGGAGCTGTTTTTT. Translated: CSAYSTGPSNTGELFF.

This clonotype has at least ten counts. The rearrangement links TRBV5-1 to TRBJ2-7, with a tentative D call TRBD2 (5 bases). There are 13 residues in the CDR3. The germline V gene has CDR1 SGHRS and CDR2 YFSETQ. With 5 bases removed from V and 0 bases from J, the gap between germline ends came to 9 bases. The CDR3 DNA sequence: TGCGCCAGCAGGACCCGGGACTCCTACGAGCAGTACTTC. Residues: CASRTRDSYEQYF.

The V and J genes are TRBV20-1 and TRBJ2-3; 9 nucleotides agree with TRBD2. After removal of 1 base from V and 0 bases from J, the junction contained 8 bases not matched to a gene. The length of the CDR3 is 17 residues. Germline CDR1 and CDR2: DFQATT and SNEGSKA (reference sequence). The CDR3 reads CSARGVGAGGSTDTQYF. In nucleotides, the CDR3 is TGCAGTGCTAGAGGGGTCGGAGCGGGGGGCAGCACAGATACGCAGTATTTT.

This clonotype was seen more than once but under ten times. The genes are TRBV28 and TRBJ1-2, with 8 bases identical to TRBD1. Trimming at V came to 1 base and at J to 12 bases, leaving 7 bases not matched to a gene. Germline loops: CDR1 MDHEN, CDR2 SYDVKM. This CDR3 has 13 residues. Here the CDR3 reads CASSLYDRGRNTF. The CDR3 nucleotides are TGTGCCAGCAGTTTATATGACAGGGGCCGGAACACCTTC.

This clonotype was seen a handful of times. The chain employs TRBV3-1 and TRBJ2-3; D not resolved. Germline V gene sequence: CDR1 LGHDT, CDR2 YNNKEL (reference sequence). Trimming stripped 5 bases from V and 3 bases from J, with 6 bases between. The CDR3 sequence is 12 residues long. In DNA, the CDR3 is TGTGCCAGCAGCTCTCAGACAGATACGCAGTATTTT. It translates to CASSSQTDTQYF.

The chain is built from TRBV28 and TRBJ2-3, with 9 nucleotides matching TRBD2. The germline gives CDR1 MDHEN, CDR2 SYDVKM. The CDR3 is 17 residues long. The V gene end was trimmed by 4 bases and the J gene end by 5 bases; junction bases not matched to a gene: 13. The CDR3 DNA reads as TGTGCCAGCAGTTCGGGATCCGGACTAGCGTCGAAAGATACGCAGTATTTT. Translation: CASSSGSGLASKDTQYF.

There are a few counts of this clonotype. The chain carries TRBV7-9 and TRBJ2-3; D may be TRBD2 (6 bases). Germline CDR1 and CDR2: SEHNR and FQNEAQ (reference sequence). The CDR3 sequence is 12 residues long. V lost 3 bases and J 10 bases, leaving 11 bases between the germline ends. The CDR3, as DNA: TGTGCCAGCAGCTTGGGAGGTGGGGCGCAGTATTTT. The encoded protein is CASSLGGGAQYF.

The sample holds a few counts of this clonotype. The CDR3 region is CASSTLRQGSSYNEQFF. In DNA, the CDR3 is TGTGCCAGCAGTACCCTAAGACAGGGGAGCTCCTACAATGAGCAGTTCTTC. This chain links TRBV12-3 or TRBV12-4 with TRBJ2-1, with TRBD1 identical over 8 bases. This CDR3 is built from 17 residues. V was pared by 5 bases and J by 0 bases, with 9 bases of the junction left unmatched.

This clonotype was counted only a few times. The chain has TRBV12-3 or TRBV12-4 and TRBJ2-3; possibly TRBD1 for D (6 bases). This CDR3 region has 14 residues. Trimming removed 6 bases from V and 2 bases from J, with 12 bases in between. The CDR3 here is CASRGDTATDTQYF. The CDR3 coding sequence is TGTGCCAGCAGGGGGGACACAGCCACAGATACGCAGTATTTT.

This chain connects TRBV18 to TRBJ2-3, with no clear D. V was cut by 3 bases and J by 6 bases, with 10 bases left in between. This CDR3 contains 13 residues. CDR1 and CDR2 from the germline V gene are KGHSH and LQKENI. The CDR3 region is CASSPYTPDTQYF. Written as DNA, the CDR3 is TGTGCCAGCTCACCCTACACCCCGGATACGCAGTATTTT. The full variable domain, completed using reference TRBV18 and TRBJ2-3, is NAGVMQNPRHLVRRRGQEARLRCSPMKGHSHVYWYRQLPEEGLKFMVYLQKENIIDESGMPKERFSAEFPKEGPSILRIQQVVRGDSAAYFCASSPYTPDTQYFGPGTRLTVL.

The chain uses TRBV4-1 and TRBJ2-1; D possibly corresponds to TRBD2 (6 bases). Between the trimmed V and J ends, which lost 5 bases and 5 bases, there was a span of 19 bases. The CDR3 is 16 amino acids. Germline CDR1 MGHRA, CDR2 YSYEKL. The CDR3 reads CASSEHGGTDNNEQFF. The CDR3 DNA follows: TGCGCCAGCAGCGAACATGGGGGGACCGACAACAATGAGCAGTTCTTC.

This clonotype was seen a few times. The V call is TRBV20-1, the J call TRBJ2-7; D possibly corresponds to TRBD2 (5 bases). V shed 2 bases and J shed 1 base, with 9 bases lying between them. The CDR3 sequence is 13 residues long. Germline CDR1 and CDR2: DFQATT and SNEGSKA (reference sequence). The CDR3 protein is CSARKAASYEQYF. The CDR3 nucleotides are TGCAGTGCTAGAAAAGCGGCGTCCTACGAGCAGTACTTC.

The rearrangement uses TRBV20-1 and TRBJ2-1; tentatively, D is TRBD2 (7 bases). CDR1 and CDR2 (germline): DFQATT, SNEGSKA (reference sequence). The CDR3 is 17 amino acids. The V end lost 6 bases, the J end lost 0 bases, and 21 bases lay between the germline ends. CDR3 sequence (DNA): TGCAGTGCCCCACCTACTAGCGAGGACAGCTCCTACAATGAGCAGTTCTTC. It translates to CSAPPTSEDSSYNEQFF.

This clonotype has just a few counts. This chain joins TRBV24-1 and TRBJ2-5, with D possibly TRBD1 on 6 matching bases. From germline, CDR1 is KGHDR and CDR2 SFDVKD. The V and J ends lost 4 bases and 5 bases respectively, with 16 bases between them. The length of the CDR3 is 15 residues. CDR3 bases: TGTGCCACCAGTGACCTCCAACAGGGTTACGAGACCCAGTACTTC. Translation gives CATSDLQQGYETQYF.

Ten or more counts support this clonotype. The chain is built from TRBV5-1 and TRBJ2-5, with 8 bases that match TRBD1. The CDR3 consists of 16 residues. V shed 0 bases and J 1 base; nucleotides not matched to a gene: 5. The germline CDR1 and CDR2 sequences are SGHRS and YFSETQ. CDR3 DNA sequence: TGCGCCAGCAGCTTGGTACAGGGGGGCCTCCAAGAGACCCAGTACTTC. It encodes CASSLVQGGLQETQYF.

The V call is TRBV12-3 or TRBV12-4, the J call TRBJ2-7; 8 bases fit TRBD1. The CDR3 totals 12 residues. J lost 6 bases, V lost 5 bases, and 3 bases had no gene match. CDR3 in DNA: TGTGCCAGCAGTCAGGGGGCCCTCGAGCAGTACGTC. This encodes CASSQGALEQYV.

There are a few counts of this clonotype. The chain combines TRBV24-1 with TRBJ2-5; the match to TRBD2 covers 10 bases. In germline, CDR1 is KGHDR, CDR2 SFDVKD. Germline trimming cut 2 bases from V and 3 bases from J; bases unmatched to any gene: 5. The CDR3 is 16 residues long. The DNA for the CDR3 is TGTGCCACCAGTGATTCGCTACTAGCGGGAAAAGAGACCCAGTACTTC. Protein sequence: CATSDSLLAGKETQYF.

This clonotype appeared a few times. CDR3: CASSLSLEGGQYV. The CDR3 coding sequence is TGTGCCAGCAGTTTATCACTTGAGGGCGGGCAGTACGTC. The rearrangement uses TRBV27 and TRBJ2-7, with D possibly being TRBD2 (5 bases). Germline assignment: CDR1 MNHEY and CDR2 SMNVEV (reference sequence). Trimming removed 0 bases from V and 9 bases from J, with 12 bases in between. The CDR3 has 13 residues.

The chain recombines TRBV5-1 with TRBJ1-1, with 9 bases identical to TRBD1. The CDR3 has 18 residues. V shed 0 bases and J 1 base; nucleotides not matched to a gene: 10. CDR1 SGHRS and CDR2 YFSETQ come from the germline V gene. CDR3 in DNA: TGCGCCAGCAGCTTGGAAACTGGACAGGGGAGATCGAACACTGAAGCTTTCTTT. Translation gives CASSLETGQGRSNTEAFF.

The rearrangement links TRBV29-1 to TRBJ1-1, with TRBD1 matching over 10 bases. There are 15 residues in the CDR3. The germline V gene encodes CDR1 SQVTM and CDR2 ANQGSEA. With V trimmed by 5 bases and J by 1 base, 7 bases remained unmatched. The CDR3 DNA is TGCAGCGTTCCTGGGACAGGGGTCCCGAACACTGAAGCTTTCTTT. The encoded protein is CSVPGTGVPNTEAFF.

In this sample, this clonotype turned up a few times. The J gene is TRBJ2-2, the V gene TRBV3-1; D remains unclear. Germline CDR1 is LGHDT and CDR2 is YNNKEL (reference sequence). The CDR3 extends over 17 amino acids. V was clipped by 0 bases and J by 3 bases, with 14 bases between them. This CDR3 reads CASSQEIGISDTGELFF. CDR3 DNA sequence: TGTGCCAGCAGCCAAGAAATAGGGATCTCAGACACCGGGGAGCTGTTTTTT.